These T cell receptor beta chains were read from a single sample in a study of blood T cell repertoires in COVID-19. Libraries were prepared by immunoSEQ multiplex PCR; TCRdb keeps only in-frame clonotypes and omits some of them. The table shows 150,000 to 200,000 clones, with over 75% occurring only once. What was sequenced was PBMCs or T cells enriched from blood (not recorded which). The receptor set was obtained from a woman under 30 who had recovered from COVID-19. The CDR3 runs from the conserved cysteine through the conserved F or W. The order of the fields is V gene, clone size, D gene, J gene, CDR3 DNA, CDR3 protein. A D gene is named only where the DNA matches it firmly. Rows may omit the clone size; those that give it use once, few, many or a size class.

>TRBV20-1|NA|TRBD2|TRBJ2-1
TGCAGTGCTAGTGGGCGGGGGTGGTCCTACAATGAGCAGTTCTTC
CSASGRGWSYNEQFF
>TRBV7-9|NA|NA|TRBJ2-2
TGTGCCAGCAGCTTCGCGGAGAGGAACACCGGGGAGCTGTTTTTT
CASSFAERNTGELFF
>TRBV27|NA|TRBD1|TRBJ1-5
TGTGCCAGTAAAGCGACAGGGGGCAATCAGCCCCAGCATTTT
CASKATGGNQPQHF
>TRBV12-3/TRBV12-4|NA|NA|TRBJ2-5
TGTGCCAGCGGACTTCGGGGGACCCAGTACTTC
CASGLRGTQYF
>TRBV18|NA|TRBD2|TRBJ2-5
TGTGCCAGCTCACCCCCCTCGGGCGGGAGGGACGGAGAGACCCAGTACTTC
CASSPPSGGRDGETQYF
>TRBV28|NA|NA|TRBJ2-7
TGTGCCAGCAGAAGGAGCTCCTACGAGCAGTACTTC
CASRRSSYEQYF
>TRBV2|NA|TRBD2|TRBJ2-2
TGTGCCAGCGGCGGGCGGCGGGAGAGTACCGGGGAGCTGTTTTTT
CASGGRRESTGELFF
>TRBV18|NA|NA|TRBJ1-1
TGTGCCAGCTCACCACTCTACAGGAACCACACTGAAGCTTTCTTT
CASSPLYRNHTEAFF
>TRBV7-6|NA|TRBD1|TRBJ2-7
TGTGCCAGCAGTATCGGGACAGACTCATCCTACGAGCAGTACTTC
CASSIGTDSSYEQYF
>TRBV3-1/TRBV3-2|NA|TRBD1|TRBJ2-2
TGTGCCAGCAGCCAACGACTTCCAGGGGGCACCGGGGAGCTGTTTTTT
CASSQRLPGGTGELFF
>TRBV15|once|NA|TRBJ1-6
TGTGCCACCAGCCGCCGCAGGACAGCTGAATCACCCCTCCACTTT
CATSRRRTAESPLHF
>TRBV30|NA|NA|TRBJ1-6
TGTGCCTGGAGTGAGGGACACTATAATTCACCCCTCCACTTT
CAWSEGHYNSPLHF
>TRBV6-5|NA|TRBD1|TRBJ2-3
TGTGCCAGCAATCCGACAGGGGCATCAGATACGCAGTATTTT
CASNPTGASDTQYF
>TRBV5-3|NA|NA|TRBJ1-2
TGTGCCCCCCACCCCAGGTGCGGGGGACATGGCTACACCTTC
CAPHPRCGGHGYTF
>TRBV27|once|TRBD1|TRBJ2-7
TGTGCCAGCAGCCCGGGACAGGCCGTCGAGCAGTACTTC
CASSPGQAVEQYF
>TRBV29-1|once|TRBD1|TRBJ2-2
TGCAGCGCCAAGACCGGGACAGCGAACACCGGGGAGCTGTTTTTT
CSAKTGTANTGELFF
>TRBV7-2|NA|NA|TRBJ2-3
TGTGCCAGCAGCCCTCGGGGGGCTTACACAGATACGCAGTATTTT
CASSPRGAYTDTQYF
>TRBV9|NA|TRBD1|TRBJ1-1
TGTGCCAGCAGCGTAATCGGGACAGGGAACACTGAAGCTTTCTTT
CASSVIGTGNTEAFF
>TRBV7-9|NA|TRBD2|TRBJ2-3
TGTGCCAGCAGCCCGGGGACTAGCGGGAACCAGTATTTT
CASSPGTSGNQYF
>TRBV28|NA|TRBD1|TRBJ1-2
TGTGCCAGCAGTCTTTCGGGGACAGGCGGACTAAATGGCTACACCTTC
CASSLSGTGGLNGYTF
>TRBV7-9|once|TRBD1|TRBJ1-2
TGTGCCAGCTTGGGACAGGTAGCGTCCTACTATGGCTACACCTTC
CASLGQVASYYGYTF
>TRBV5-8|once|TRBD2|TRBJ2-1
TGTGCCAGCAAAGCCCTAGCGGGAGGGCCGCACCATGAGCAGTTCTTC
CASKALAGGPHHEQFF
>TRBV7-9|once|NA|TRBJ1-4
TGTGCCAGCAGCTCCAGGGGAGCTAATGAAAAACTGTTTTTT
CASSSRGANEKLFF